One and the same sample provided the 14 T cell receptor beta chains below, sequenced in a study of control samples from healthy donors and cancer patients. Clones were sequenced by immunoSEQ multiplex PCR, and TCRdb holds only the in-frame ones, with some missing. The data show some 120,000 clones, with about 92% seen just once and around 1.8% held by the top ten. What was sequenced was PBMCs. All receptors derive from a man aged 50 to 59 with head and neck cancer.

The chain combines TRBV5-1 with TRBJ2-3, with a tentative D call TRBD2 (6 bases). Trimming stripped 1 base from V and 5 bases from J, with 11 bases between. The CDR3 spans 14 residues. In germline, CDR1 is SGHRS, CDR2 YFSETQ. For the CDR3, the DNA is TGCGCCAGCAGCTTGATTCTAGCGAAAGATACGCAGTATTTT. Its translation: CASSLILAKDTQYF.

The chain couples TRBV4-1 to TRBJ1-4, with 8 bases aligning to TRBD1. After removal of 0 bases from V and 8 bases from J, the junction contained 14 bases not matched to a gene. Per the germline V gene, CDR1 is MGHRA and CDR2 is YSYEKL. The CDR3 has 18 residues. The CDR3 spells CASSQDRGSGGVSEKLFF. The DNA of the CDR3 is TGCGCCAGCAGCCAAGATCGGGGGTCAGGGGGCGTTAGCGAAAAACTGTTTTTT.

This sequence joins TRBV29-1 and TRBJ1-5; D perhaps matches TRBD1 (6 bases). CDR1 is SQVTM and CDR2 is ANQGSEA in the germline V gene. The CDR3 is 19 amino acids. Between the trimmed V and J ends, which lost 0 bases and 4 bases, there was a span of 25 bases. CDR3 residues: CSVEDGGTYTGLLNQPQHF. CDR3 coding DNA: TGCAGCGTTGAAGATGGGGGGACATATACAGGGTTATTGAATCAGCCCCAGCATTTT.

This chain connects TRBV3-1 (or the pseudogene TRBV3-2) to TRBJ2-3, with D possibly being TRBD2 (5 bases). Trimming pared 5 bases from V and 0 bases from J, leaving 18 bases between. The CDR3 loop spans 17 amino acids. The germline V gene encodes CDR1 LGHDT and CDR2 YNNKEL (reference sequence). The CDR3 region has the DNA TGTGCCAGCAGCGCCGTCCCCGGCGGGCCTAGCACAGATACGCAGTATTTT. Residues: CASSAVPGGPSTDTQYF.

The chain joins TRBV7-3 to TRBJ2-7; 7 bases fit TRBD1. The CDR3 is 13 amino acids. Unmatched junction bases numbered 6, after V lost 5 bases and J lost 5 bases. Germline V lookup: CDR1 SGHTA, CDR2 FQGTGA. This CDR3 reads CASSPRQGNEQYF. The CDR3 DNA follows: TGTGCCAGCAGCCCCCGACAGGGTAACGAGCAGTACTTC.

The chain combines TRBV7-9 with TRBJ2-7, with D unclear. Trimming shortened V by 7 bases and J by 1 base, and 17 bases separated the two germline ends. The CDR3 consists of 15 residues. Germline V gene data show CDR1 as SEHNR and CDR2 as FQNEAQ (reference sequence). CDR3 amino acids: CASTPSGPLSYEQYF. CDR3 coding DNA: TGTGCCAGCACCCCCTCAGGACCTTTATCCTACGAGCAGTACTTC.

The rearrangement joins TRBV5-1 to TRBJ2-3; TRBD2 agrees at 13 bases. The germline gives CDR1 SGHRS, CDR2 YFSETQ. The CDR3 sequence is 19 residues long. V lost 3 bases, J lost 0 bases, and 10 bases stayed unmatched. DNA for the CDR3: TGCGCCAGCAGCTCCACGACTAGCGGGGGGTTCCTTAGCACAGATACGCAGTATTTT. The encoded protein is CASSSTTSGGFLSTDTQYF.

The genes are TRBV18 and TRBJ1-2, with 10 positions matching TRBD1. Trimming at V came to 3 bases and at J to 3 bases, leaving 4 bases not matched to a gene. Germline V gene lookup returns CDR1 KGHSH and CDR2 LQKENI. The CDR3 is 15 amino acids. CDR3 nucleotides: TGTGCCAGCTCACCGGGACAGGGGTTCGACTATGGCTACACCTTC. Protein product: CASSPGQGFDYGYTF.

The genes are TRBV9 and TRBJ1-1, with D hard to call. Between the trimmed V and J ends, which lost 0 bases and 0 bases, there was a span of 6 bases. The CDR3 is 14 residues long. Germline loops: CDR1 SGDLS, CDR2 YYNGEE. The CDR3 DNA reads TGTGCCAGCAGCGTAGGCGATCTGAACACTGAAGCTTTCTTT. Residues: CASSVGDLNTEAFF.

V and J are TRBV12-3 or TRBV12-4 and TRBJ1-5; D is uncertain. The CDR3 is made up of 13 amino acids. V shed 2 bases and J shed 5 bases, with 7 bases lying between them. Written as DNA, the CDR3 is TGTGCCAGCAGTTTAATTTCCTATCAGCCCCAGCATTTT. This translates into CASSLISYQPQHF.

This chain links TRBV18 with TRBJ2-1; D remains ambiguous. V shed 3 bases and J shed 15 bases, with 12 bases lying between them. Germline V CDR1 and CDR2: KGHSH, LQKENI. CDR3 length: 11 residues. In DNA, the CDR3 is TGTGCCAGCTCACCGGGCAGAAATCCGTTCTTC. This gives the protein CASSPGRNPFF.

Comments on this clone: Its ends do not fully match the called genes, so a read error is possible. The chain is built from TRBV12-3 or TRBV12-4 and TRBJ1-1, with D unclear. This CDR3 is 13 amino acids long. The CDR3 DNA reads TGTGCCGGCAGGACCGGCCAGCCCCCTGAAGCTTTCTTT. As protein: CAGRTGQPPEAFF.

V is TRBV3-1 (or the pseudogene TRBV3-2) and J is TRBJ2-7, with TRBD1 identical over 8 bases. The CDR3 totals 15 residues. Germline lookup yields CDR1 LGHDT and CDR2 YNNKEL (reference sequence). The ends lost 3 bases at V and 7 bases at J; junction bases unmatched: 11. CDR3 DNA: TGTGCCAGCAGCCAGGTTGGGACAGGCCAGAGGGAGCAGTACTTC. Amino acids: CASSQVGTGQREQYF.

The chain carries TRBV24-1 and TRBJ2-1; D is unresolved. CDR1 and CDR2 (germline): KGHDR, SFDVKD. Trimming took off 1 base at V and 7 bases at J, with 16 bases between the two ends. The CDR3 runs 16 residues. As DNA, the CDR3 is TGTGCCACCAGTGATTTACGCCTGAGAGATGGGAATGAGCAGTTCTTC. Protein product: CATSDLRLRDGNEQFF.